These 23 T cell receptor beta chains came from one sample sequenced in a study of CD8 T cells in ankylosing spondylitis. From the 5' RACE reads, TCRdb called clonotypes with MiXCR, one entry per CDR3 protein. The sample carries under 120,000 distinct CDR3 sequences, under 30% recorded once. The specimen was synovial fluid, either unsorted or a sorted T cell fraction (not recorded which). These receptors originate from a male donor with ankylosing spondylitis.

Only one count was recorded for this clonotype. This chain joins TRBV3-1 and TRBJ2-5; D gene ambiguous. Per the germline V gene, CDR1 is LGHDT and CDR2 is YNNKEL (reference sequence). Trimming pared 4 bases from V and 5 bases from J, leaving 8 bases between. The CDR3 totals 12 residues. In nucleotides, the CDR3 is TGTGCCAGCAGCCTCTCGGTGGAGACCCAGTACTTC. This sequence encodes CASSLSVETQYF.

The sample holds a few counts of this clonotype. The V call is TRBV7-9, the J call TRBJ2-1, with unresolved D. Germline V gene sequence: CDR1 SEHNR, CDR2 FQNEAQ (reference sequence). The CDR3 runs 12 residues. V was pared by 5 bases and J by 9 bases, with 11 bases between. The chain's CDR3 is CASSPQVGEQFF. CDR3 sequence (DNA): TGTGCCAGCAGCCCGCAGGTTGGTGAGCAGTTCTTC.

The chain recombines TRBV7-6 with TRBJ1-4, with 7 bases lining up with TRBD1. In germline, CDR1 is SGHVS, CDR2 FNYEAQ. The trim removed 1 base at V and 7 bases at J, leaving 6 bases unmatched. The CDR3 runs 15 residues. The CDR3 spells CASSLEAGGGEKLFF. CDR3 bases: TGTGCCAGCAGCTTAGAAGCAGGGGGAGGTGAAAAACTGTTTTTT.

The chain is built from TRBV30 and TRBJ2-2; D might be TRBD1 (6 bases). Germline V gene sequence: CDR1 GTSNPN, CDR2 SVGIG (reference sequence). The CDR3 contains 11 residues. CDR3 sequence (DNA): TGTGCGAGGGGGTTCACCGGGGAGCTGTTTTTT. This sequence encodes CARGFTGELFF.

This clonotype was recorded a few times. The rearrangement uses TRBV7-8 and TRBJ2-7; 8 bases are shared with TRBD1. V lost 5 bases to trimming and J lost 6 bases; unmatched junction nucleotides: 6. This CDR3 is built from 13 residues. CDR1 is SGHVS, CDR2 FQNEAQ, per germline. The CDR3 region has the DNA TGTGCCAGCAGCCGATCCGACAGGGGCGAGCAGTACGTC. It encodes CASSRSDRGEQYV.

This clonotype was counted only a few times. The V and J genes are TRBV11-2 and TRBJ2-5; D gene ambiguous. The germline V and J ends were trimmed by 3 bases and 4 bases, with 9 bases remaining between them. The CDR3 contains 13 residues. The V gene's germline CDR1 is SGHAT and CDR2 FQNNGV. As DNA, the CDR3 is TGTGCCAGCAGCTTTGGCACCCGAGAGACCCAGTACTTC. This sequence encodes CASSFGTRETQYF.

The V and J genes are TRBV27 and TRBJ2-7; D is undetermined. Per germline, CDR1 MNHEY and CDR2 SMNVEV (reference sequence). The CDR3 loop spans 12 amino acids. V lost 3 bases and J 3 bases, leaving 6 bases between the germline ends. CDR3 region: CASSFFGYEQYF. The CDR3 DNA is TGTGCCAGCAGTTTTTTCGGCTACGAGCAGTACTTC.

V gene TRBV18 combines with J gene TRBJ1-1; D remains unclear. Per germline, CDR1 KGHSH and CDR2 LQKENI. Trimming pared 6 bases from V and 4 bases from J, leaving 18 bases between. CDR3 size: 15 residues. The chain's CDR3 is CASSRVVGEGTEAFF. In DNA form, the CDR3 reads TGTGCCAGCTCTCGCGTGGTCGGGGAGGGCACTGAAGCTTTCTTT. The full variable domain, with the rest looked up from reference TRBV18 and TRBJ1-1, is NAGVMQNPRHLVRRRGQEARLRCSPMKGHSHVYWYRQLPEEGLKFMVYLQKENIIDESGMPKERFSAEFPKEGPSILRIQQVVRGDSAAYFCASSRVVGEGTEAFFGQGTRLTVV.

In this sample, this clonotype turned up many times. The CDR3 sequence: CASSFVAKSEQYF. The CDR3 nucleotides read TGTGCCAGCAGCTTCGTTGCCAAATCCGAGCAGTACTTC. The chain has TRBV7-2 and TRBJ2-7; D unresolved. V gave up 3 bases and J gave up 6 bases, with 12 bases separating them. This CDR3 is 13 amino acids long. Germline loops: CDR1 SGHTA, CDR2 FQGNSA.

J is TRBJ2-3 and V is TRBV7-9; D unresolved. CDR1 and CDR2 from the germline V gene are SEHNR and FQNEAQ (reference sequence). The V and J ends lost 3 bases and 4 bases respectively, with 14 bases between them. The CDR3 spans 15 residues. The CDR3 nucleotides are TGTGCCAGCAGCTTTCAACCGACGGGCCCAGATACGCAGTATTTT. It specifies CASSFQPTGPDTQYF.

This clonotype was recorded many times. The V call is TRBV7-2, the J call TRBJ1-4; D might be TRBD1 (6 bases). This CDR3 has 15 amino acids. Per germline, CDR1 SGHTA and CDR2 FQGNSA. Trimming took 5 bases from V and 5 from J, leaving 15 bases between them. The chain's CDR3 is CASSLGQIRNEKLFF. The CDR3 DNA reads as TGTGCCAGCAGCCTTGGACAGATTAGAAATGAAAAACTGTTTTTT.

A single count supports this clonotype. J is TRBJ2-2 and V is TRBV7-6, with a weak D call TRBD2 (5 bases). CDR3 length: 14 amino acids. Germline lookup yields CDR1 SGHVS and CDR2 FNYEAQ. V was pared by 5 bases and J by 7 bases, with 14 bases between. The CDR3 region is CASSTFSVNGELFF. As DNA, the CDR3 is TGTGCCAGCAGCACCTTTAGCGTGAACGGGGAGCTGTTTTTT. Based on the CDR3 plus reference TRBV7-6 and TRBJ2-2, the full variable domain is GAGVSQSPRYKVTKRGQDVALRCDPISGHVSLYWYRQALGQGPEFLTYFNYEAQQDKSGLPNDRFSAERPEGSISTLTIQRTEQRDSAMYRCASSTFSVNGELFFGEGSRLTVL.

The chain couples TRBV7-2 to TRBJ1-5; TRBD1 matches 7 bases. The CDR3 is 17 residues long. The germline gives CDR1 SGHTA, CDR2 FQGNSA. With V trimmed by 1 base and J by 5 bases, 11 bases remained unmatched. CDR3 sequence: CASSLGVGGQFDQPQHF. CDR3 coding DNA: TGTGCCAGCAGCTTAGGGGTAGGGGGACAGTTCGATCAGCCCCAGCATTTT.

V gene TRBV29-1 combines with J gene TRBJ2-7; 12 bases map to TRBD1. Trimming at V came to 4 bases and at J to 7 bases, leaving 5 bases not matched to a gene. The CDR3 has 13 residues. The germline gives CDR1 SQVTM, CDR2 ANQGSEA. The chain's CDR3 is CSVVGQGAREQYF. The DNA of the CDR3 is TGCAGCGTTGTGGGACAGGGGGCTCGGGAGCAGTACTTC.

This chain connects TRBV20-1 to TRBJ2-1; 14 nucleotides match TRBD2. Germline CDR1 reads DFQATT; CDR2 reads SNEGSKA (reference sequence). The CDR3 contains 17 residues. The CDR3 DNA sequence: TGCCGCGCACCGGGACTAGCGGGAGATCGATCCTACAATGAGCAGTTCTTC. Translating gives CRAPGLAGDRSYNEQFF.

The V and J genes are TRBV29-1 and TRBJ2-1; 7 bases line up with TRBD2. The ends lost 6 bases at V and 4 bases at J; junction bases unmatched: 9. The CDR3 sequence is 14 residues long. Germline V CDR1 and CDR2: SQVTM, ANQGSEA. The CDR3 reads CSVETWREYNEQFF. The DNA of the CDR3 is TGCAGCGTCGAGACTTGGCGGGAGTACAATGAGCAGTTCTTC.

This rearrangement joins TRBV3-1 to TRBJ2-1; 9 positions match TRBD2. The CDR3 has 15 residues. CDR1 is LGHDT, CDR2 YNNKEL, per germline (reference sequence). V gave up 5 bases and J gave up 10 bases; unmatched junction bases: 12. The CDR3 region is CASSFLTSGPGEQFF. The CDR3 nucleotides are TGTGCCAGCAGCTTCCTGACTAGCGGCCCTGGGGAGCAGTTCTTC.

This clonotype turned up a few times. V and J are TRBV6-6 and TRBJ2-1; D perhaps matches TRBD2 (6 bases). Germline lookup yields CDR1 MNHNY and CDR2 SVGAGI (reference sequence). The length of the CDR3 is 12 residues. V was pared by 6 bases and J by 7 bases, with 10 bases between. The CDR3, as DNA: TGTGCCAGCAGCCCGGGAGATAATGAGCAGTTCTTC. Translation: CASSPGDNEQFF.

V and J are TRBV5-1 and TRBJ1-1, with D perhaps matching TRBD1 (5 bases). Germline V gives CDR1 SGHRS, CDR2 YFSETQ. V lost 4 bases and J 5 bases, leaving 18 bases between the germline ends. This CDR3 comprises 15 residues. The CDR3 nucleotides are TGCGCCAGCAGCCCACAGGACCCGGGCGGGACTGAAGCTTTCTTT. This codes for CASSPQDPGGTEAFF.

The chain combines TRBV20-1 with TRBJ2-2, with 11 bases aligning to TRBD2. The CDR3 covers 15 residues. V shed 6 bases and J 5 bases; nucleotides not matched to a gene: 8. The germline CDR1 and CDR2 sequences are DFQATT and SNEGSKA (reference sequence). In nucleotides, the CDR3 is TGCAGTGCGAGGGAACTAGCGGGAGATACCGGGGAGCTGTTTTTT. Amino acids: CSARELAGDTGELFF.

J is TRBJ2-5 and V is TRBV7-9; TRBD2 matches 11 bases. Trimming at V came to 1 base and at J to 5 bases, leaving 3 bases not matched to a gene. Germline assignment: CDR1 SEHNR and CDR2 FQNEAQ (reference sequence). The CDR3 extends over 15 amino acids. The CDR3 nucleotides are TGTGCCAGCAGCTTAGGACTAGCGGGACCCGAGACCCAGTACTTC. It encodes CASSLGLAGPETQYF.

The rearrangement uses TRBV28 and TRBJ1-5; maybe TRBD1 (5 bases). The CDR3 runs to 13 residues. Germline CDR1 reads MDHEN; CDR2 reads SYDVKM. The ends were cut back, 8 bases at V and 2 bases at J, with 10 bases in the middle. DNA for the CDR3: TGTGCCAGCGGGGGATTTGGCAATCAGCCCCAGCATTTT. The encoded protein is CASGGFGNQPQHF.

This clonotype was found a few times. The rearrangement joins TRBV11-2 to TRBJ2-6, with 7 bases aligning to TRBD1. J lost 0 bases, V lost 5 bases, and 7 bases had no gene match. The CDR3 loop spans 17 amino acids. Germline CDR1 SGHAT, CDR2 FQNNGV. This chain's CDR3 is CASSPLGQFSGANVLTF. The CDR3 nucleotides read TGTGCCAGCAGCCCACTGGGACAGTTCTCTGGGGCCAACGTCCTGACTTTC.